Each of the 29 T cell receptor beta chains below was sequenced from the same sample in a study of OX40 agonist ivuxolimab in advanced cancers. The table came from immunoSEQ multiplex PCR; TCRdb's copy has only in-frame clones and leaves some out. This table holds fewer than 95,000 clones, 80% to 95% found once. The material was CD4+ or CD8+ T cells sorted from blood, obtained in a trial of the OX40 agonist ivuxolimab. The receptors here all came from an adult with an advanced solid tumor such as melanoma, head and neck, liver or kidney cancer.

The CDR3 sequence: CASSPGDGSIYF. Here the CDR3 DNA reads TGTGCCAGCAGCCCGGGTGACGGCTCCATATATTTT. J is TRBJ1-3 and V is TRBV11-3; D gene unclear. The length of the CDR3 is 12 residues. V shed 5 bases and J shed 11 bases, with 13 bases lying between them. Germline assignment: CDR1 SGHNT and CDR2 YENEEA.

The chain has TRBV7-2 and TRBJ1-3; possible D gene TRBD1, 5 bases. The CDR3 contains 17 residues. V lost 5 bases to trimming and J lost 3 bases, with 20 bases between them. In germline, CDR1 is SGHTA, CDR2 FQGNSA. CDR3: CASSLTGGDDVGNTIYF. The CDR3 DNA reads TGTGCCAGCAGCCTCACGGGGGGGGATGATGTTGGAAACACCATATATTTT.

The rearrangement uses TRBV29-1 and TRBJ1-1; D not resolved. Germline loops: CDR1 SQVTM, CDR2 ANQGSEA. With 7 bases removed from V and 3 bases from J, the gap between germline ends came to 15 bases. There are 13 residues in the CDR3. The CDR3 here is CSARTGRDTEAFF. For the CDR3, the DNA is TGCAGCGCTCGGACGGGGAGGGACACTGAAGCTTTCTTT.

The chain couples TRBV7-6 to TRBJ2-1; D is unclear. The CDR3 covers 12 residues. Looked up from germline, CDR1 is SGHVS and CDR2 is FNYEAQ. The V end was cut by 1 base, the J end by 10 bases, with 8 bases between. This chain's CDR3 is CASSLGGSEQFF. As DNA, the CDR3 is TGTGCCAGCAGCTTAGGAGGTTCGGAGCAGTTCTTC. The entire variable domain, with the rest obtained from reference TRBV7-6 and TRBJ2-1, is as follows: GAGVSQSPRYKVTKRGQDVALRCDPISGHVSLYWYRQALGQGPEFLTYFNYEAQQDKSGLPNDRFSAERPEGSISTLTIQRTEQRDSAMYRCASSLGGSEQFFGPGTRLTVL.

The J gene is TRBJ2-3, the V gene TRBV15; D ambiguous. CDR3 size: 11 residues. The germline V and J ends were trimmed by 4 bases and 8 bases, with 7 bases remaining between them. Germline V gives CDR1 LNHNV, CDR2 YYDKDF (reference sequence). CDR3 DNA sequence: TGTGCCACCAGCATCTCTGGTACGCAGTATTTT. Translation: CATSISGTQYF. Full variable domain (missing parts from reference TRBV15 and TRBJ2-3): DAMVIQNPRYQVTQFGKPVTLSCSQTLNHNVMYWYQQKSSQAPKLLFHYYDKDFNNEADTPDNFQSRRPNTSFCFLDIRSPGLGDTAMYLCATSISGTQYFGPGTRLTVL.

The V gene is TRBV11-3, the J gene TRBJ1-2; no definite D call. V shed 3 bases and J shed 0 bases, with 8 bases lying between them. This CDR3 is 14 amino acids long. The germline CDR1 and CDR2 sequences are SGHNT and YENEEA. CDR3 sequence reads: CASSFTPSNYGYTF. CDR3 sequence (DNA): TGTGCCAGCAGCTTTACACCCTCTAACTATGGCTACACCTTC.

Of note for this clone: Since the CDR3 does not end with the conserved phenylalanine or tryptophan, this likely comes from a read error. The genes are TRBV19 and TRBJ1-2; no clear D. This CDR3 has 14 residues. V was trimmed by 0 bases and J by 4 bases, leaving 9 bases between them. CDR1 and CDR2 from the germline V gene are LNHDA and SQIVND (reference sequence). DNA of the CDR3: TGTGCCAGTAGTATAGATTGGCGGGGCTATGGCTACACCCTC. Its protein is CASSIDWRGYGYTL.

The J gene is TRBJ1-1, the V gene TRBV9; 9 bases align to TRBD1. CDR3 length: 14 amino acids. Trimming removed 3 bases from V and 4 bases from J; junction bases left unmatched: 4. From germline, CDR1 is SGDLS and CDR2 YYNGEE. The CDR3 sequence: CASSAGQGSTEAFF. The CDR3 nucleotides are TGTGCCAGCAGCGCTGGACAGGGGAGCACTGAAGCTTTCTTT.

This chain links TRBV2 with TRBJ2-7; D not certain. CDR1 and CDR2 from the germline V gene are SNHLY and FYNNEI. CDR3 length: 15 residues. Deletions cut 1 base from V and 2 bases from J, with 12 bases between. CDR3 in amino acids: CASSEGIPKPYEQYF. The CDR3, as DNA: TGTGCCAGCAGTGAAGGGATCCCAAAACCCTACGAGCAGTACTTC.

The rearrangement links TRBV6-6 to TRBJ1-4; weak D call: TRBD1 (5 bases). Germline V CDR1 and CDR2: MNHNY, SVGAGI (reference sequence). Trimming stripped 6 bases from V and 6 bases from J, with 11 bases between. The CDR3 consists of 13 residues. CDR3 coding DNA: TGTGCCAGCAGCCCAGGGCGAGATGAAAAACTGTTTTTT. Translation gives CASSPGRDEKLFF.

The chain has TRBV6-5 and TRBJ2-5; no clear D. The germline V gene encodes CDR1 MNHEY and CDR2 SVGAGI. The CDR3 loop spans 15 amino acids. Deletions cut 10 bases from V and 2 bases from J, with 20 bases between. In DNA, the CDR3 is TGTGCCACCTCCGCCCAATACATCTCTCAAGAGACCCAGTACTTC. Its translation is CATSAQYISQETQYF.

This chain's CDR3 is CASSRQGAGEKLFF. For the CDR3, the DNA is TGTGCCAGCTCACGACAGGGGGCTGGTGAAAAACTGTTTTTT. This rearrangement joins TRBV25-1 to TRBJ1-4; TRBD1 agrees at 10 bases. The V segment lost 8 bases and the J segment 7 bases; nucleotides outside the gene matches: 7. This CDR3 contains 14 residues. The germline CDR1 and CDR2 sequences are MGHDK and SYGVNS.

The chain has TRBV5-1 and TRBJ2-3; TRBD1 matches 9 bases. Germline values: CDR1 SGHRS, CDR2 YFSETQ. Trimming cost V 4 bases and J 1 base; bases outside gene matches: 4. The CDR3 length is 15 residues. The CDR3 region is CASSRTGAGTDTQYF. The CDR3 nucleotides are TGCGCCAGCAGCAGGACAGGGGCGGGCACAGATACGCAGTATTTT.

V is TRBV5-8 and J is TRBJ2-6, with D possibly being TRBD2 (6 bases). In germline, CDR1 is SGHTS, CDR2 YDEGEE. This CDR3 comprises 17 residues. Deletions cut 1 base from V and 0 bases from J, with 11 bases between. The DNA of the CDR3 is TGTGCCAGCAGCTTGTATATCGGGAGCTCTGGGGCCAACGTCCTGACTTTC. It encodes CASSLYIGSSGANVLTF.

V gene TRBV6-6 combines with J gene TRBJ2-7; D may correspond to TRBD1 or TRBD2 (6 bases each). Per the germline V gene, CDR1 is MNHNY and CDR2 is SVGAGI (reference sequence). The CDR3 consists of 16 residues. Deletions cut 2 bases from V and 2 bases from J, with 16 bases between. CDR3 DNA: TGTGCCAGCAGTTACCTTGGACAGCGCGGGACCTACGAGCAGTACTTC. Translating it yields CASSYLGQRGTYEQYF.

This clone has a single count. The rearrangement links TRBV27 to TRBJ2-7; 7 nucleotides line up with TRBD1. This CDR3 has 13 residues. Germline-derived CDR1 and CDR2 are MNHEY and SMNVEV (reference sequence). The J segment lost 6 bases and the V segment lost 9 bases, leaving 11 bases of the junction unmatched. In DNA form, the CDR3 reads TGTGCCAGTCAACAGGGGATATGGGGCGAGCAGTACTTC. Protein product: CASQQGIWGEQYF.

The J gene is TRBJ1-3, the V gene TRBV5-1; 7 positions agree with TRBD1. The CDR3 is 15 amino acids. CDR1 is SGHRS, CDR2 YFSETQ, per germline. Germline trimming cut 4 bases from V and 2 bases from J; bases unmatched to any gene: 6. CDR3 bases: TGCGCCAGCAGCCCCGGGACAGTCGCTGGAAACACCATATATTTT. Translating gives CASSPGTVAGNTIYF.

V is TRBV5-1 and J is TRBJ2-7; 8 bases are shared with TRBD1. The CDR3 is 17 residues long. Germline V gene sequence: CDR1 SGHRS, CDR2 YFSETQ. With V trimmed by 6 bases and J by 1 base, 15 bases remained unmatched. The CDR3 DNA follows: TGCGCCAGCAACCTTGGACAGGGTGGTGGTAGGTCCTACGAGCAGTACTTC. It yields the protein CASNLGQGGGRSYEQYF. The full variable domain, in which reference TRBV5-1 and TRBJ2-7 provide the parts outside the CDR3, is KAGVTQTPRYLIKTRGQQVTLSCSPISGHRSVSWYQQTPGQGLQFLFEYFSETQRNKGNFPGRFSGRQFSNSRSEMNVSTLELGDSALYLCASNLGQGGGRSYEQYFGPGTRLTVT.

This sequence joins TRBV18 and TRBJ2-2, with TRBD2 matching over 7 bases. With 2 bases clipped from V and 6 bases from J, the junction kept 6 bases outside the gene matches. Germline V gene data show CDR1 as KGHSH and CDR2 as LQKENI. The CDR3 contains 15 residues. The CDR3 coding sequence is TGTGCCAGCTCACCATCGGTGGCGGGGGCCGGGGAGCTGTTTTTT. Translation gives CASSPSVAGAGELFF.

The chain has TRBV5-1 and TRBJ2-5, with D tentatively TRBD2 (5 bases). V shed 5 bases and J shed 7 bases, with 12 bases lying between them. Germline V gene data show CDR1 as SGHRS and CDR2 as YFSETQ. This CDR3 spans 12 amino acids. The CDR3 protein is CASRYWAGTQYF. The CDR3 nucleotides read TGCGCCAGCAGATACTGGGCGGGGACCCAGTACTTC.

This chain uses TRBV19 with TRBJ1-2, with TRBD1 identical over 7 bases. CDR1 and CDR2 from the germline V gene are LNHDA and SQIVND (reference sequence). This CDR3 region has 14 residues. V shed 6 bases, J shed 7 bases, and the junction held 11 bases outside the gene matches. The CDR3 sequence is CASSSEGAVGGYTF. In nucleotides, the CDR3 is TGTGCCAGTAGCTCGGAGGGGGCAGTAGGTGGCTACACCTTC.

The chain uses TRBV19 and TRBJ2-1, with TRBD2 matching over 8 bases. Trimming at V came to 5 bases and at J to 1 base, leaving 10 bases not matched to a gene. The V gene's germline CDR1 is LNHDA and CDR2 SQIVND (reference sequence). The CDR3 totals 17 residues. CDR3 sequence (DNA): TGTGCCAGTAGTTGGGGGAGCGGGAGCGGGTCCTACAATGAGCAGTTCTTC. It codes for CASSWGSGSGSYNEQFF.

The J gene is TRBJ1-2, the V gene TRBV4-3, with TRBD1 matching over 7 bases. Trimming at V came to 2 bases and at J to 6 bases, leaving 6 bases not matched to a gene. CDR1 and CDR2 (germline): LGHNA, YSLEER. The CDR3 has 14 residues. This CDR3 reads CASSQFGTENGYTF. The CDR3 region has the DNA TGCGCCAGCAGCCAATTCGGGACAGAGAATGGCTACACCTTC.

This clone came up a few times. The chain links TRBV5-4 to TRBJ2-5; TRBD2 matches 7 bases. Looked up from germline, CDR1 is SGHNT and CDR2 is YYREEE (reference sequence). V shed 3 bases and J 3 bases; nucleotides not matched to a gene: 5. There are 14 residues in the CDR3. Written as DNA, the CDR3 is TGTGCCAGCAGCTCGACTAGCACGAAAGAGACCCAGTACTTC. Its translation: CASSSTSTKETQYF.

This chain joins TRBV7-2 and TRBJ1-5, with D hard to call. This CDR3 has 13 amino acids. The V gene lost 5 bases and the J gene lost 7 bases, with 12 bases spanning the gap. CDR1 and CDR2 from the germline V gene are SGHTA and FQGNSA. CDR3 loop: CASSLRMDQPQHF. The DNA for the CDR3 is TGTGCCAGCAGCCTCAGGATGGACCAGCCCCAGCATTTT.

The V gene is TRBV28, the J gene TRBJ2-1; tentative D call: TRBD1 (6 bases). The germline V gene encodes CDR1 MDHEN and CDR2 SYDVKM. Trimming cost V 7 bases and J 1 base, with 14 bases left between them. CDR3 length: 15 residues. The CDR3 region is CASTPSGQSYNEQFF. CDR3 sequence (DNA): TGTGCCAGCACCCCGTCGGGACAATCCTACAATGAGCAGTTCTTC.

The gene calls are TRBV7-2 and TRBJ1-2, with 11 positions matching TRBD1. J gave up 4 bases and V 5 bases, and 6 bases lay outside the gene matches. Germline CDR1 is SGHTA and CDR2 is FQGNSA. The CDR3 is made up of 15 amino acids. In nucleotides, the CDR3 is TGTGCCAGCAGCCCGGGACAGGGGGTTTCCTATGGCTACACCTTC. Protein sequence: CASSPGQGVSYGYTF.

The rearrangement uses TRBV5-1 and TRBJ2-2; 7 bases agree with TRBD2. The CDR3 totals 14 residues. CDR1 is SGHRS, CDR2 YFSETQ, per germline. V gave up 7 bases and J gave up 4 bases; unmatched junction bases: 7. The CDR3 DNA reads TGCGCCAGCGGGGCTAGCGGATTCACCGGGGAGCTGTTTTTT. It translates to CASGASGFTGELFF. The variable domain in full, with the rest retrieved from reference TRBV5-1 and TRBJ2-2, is KAGVTQTPRYLIKTRGQQVTLSCSPISGHRSVSWYQQTPGQGLQFLFEYFSETQRNKGNFPGRFSGRQFSNSRSEMNVSTLELGDSALYLCASGASGFTGELFFGEGSRLTVL.

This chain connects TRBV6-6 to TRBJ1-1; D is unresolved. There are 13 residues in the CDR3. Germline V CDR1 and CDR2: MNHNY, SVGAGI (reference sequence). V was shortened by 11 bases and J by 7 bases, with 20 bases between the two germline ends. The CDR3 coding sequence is TGTGCCGGCAATCAAGGGAGGTACAGTGAAGCTTTCTTT. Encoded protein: CAGNQGRYSEAFF.